This passage covers 18 T cell receptor beta chains from one sample sequenced in a study of shared clonotypes between healthy human individuals. Assay: immunoSEQ multiplex PCR; the TCRdb copy retains only in-frame clones and omits some. Here the sample spans about 380,000 clones, 96% being singletons. The sequencing sample was made of memory CD8+ T cells sorted from blood. Indicated subset: CD45RO+ cells pooled with CCR7-negative TemRA cells. The origin of the receptors is a man aged 25-40 years in good health.

V is TRBV10-3 and J is TRBJ2-1; TRBD2 matches at 11 bases. J was trimmed by 5 bases and V by 0 bases; bases with no gene match: 6. The CDR3 loop spans 17 amino acids. Germline CDR1 is ENHRY and CDR2 is SYGVKD. For the CDR3, the DNA is TGTGCCATCAGTGAGTCCATAGCGGGAGGGCCAAACAATGAGCAGTTCTTC. Protein: CAISESIAGGPNNEQFF.

The rearrangement links TRBV30 to TRBJ2-6, with D unresolved. The CDR3 consists of 16 residues. Per germline, CDR1 GTSNPN and CDR2 SVGIG (reference sequence). Trimming took off 2 bases at V and 1 base at J, with 12 bases between the two ends. The CDR3 bases are TGTGCCTGGAGTCACGGACGCTTATCTGGGGCCAACGTCCTGACTTTC. It codes for CAWSHGRLSGANVLTF.

V is TRBV9 and J is TRBJ2-1, with D hard to call. The CDR3 covers 17 residues. Trimming cost V 3 bases and J 0 bases, with 16 bases left between them. In germline, CDR1 is SGDLS, CDR2 YYNGEE. The CDR3 DNA follows: TGTGCCAGCAGCGCAACCCAGCCTTGGGGCTCCTACAATGAGCAGTTCTTC. Amino acid sequence: CASSATQPWGSYNEQFF.

This chain connects TRBV5-8 to TRBJ2-1, with 8 bases matching TRBD2. Per germline, CDR1 SGHTS and CDR2 YDEGEE. Trimming at V came to 4 bases and at J to 3 bases, leaving 12 bases not matched to a gene. This CDR3 comprises 17 residues. CDR3 in DNA: TGTGCCAGCAGCCGGGGGGGGAACTCTTATATCTACAATGAGCAGTTCTTC. Its protein is CASSRGGNSYIYNEQFF.

V usage is TRBV7-4 and J usage is TRBJ1-5; D gene unclear. Germline values: CDR1 SGHVT, CDR2 SQSDAQ. The CDR3 consists of 17 residues. V was shortened by 1 base and J by 1 base, with 14 bases between the two germline ends. The CDR3: CASSLGGLGLSNQPQHF. The CDR3 bases are TGTGCCAGCAGCTTAGGGGGTCTGGGGTTGAGCAATCAGCCCCAGCATTTT.

This chain uses TRBV10-3 with TRBJ2-3, with 8 bases that match TRBD2. V shed 6 bases and J 0 bases; nucleotides not matched to a gene: 11. The germline gives CDR1 ENHRY, CDR2 SYGVKD. This CDR3 spans 17 amino acids. The CDR3 loop reads CAIRTAGGIASTDTQYF. CDR3 sequence (DNA): TGTGCCATCAGGACGGCGGGAGGAATTGCTAGCACAGATACGCAGTATTTT.

This chain connects TRBV6-5 to TRBJ1-2; 7 bases line up with TRBD1. From germline, CDR1 is MNHEY and CDR2 SVGAGI. The CDR3 extends over 15 amino acids. V dropped 2 bases and J dropped 6; count of bases not matched to a gene: 9. CDR3 sequence (DNA): TGTGCCAGCAGTTACAATACAGGGGCTGGGGATGGCTACACCTTC. Its translation: CASSYNTGAGDGYTF.

The chain recombines TRBV5-6 with TRBJ1-5, with D perhaps matching TRBD1 (5 bases). Per the germline V gene, CDR1 is SGHDT and CDR2 is YYEEEE. The CDR3 runs 14 residues. Deletions cut 2 bases from V and 8 bases from J, with 14 bases between. CDR3 loop: CASSLTGGGEPQHF. As DNA, the CDR3 is TGTGCCAGCAGCTTAACAGGAGGTGGGGAGCCCCAGCATTTT. The complete variable domain, with remaining parts taken from reference TRBV5-6 and TRBJ1-5, reads DAGVTQSPTHLIKTRGQQVTLRCSPKSGHDTVSWYQQALGQGPQFIFQYYEEEERQRGNFPDRFSGHQFPNYSSELNVNALLLGDSALYLCASSLTGGGEPQHFGDGTRLSIL.

The chain employs TRBV5-5 and TRBJ2-3; TRBD2 aligns across 8 bases. Losses at the gene ends were 2 bases for V and 3 bases for J; bases not matched to a gene: 11. CDR3 length equals 17 residues. CDR1 SGHKS and CDR2 YYEKEE come from the germline V gene (reference sequence). DNA of the CDR3: TGTGCCAGCAGCTTTAAGAGCGGGAGTATAGTAACAGATACGCAGTATTTT. This codes for CASSFKSGSIVTDTQYF.

With regard to this clone: The identical CDR3 is also encoded by other nucleotide sequences in the sample. The chain links TRBV19 to TRBJ2-7, with 7 bases matching TRBD2. Trimming at V came to 1 base and at J to 3 bases, leaving 0 bases not matched to a gene. Germline loops: CDR1 LNHDA, CDR2 SQIVND (reference sequence). The CDR3 has 13 amino acids. Written as DNA, the CDR3 is TGTGCCAGTAGTATAGCGGGAGGCTACGAGCAGTACTTC. As protein: CASSIAGGYEQYF.

The V call is TRBV4-2, the J call TRBJ2-5; the match to TRBD2 covers 9 bases. Germline CDR1 and CDR2: LGHNA and YNFKEQ. V gave up 1 base and J gave up 5 bases; unmatched junction bases: 5. This CDR3 has 15 residues. The chain's CDR3 is CASSQVAGGGETQYF. The CDR3 DNA follows: TGTGCCAGCAGCCAAGTCGCGGGAGGGGGGGAGACCCAGTACTTC.

V gene TRBV7-2 combines with J gene TRBJ2-1; TRBD2 matches at 12 bases. The junction had 1 base not matched to a gene; V was cut back by 1 base and J by 6 bases. CDR1 is SGHTA, CDR2 FQGNSA, per germline. The CDR3 runs to 15 residues. CDR3 protein: CASSLGTSGINEQFF. In DNA, the CDR3 is TGTGCCAGCAGCTTAGGGACTAGCGGGATCAATGAGCAGTTCTTC.

The genes are TRBV6-6 and TRBJ2-7, with D uncertain. V dropped 7 bases and J dropped 3 bases, with 16 bases sitting between them. The CDR3 extends over 14 amino acids. The germline V gene has CDR1 MNHNY and CDR2 SVGAGI (reference sequence). CDR3 nucleotides: TGTGCCAGCACTCTAGACAAGGCCCACTACGAGCAGTACTTC. It specifies CASTLDKAHYEQYF.

This chain uses TRBV1 with TRBJ2-5; no check of the table's D call, TRBD2, against the DNA was made. TRBV1 constitutes a pseudogene. This CDR3 is built from 15 residues. The CDR3, as DNA: TGCACCAGCAGCACGCGGGACCCCCGACGAGGGGCCCAGTACTTC. It yields the protein CTSSTRDPRRGAQYF.

This chain connects TRBV5-5 to TRBJ2-2, with D unclear. V was cut by 2 bases and J by 2 bases, with 7 bases left in between. The CDR3 contains 14 residues. The germline CDR1 and CDR2 sequences are SGHKS and YYEKEE (reference sequence). The CDR3 reads CASSLRPNTGELFF. CDR3 DNA: TGTGCCAGCAGCTTACGGCCCAACACCGGGGAGCTGTTTTTT.

The chain joins TRBV6-5 to TRBJ2-1; D gene unclear. V shed 4 bases and J shed 4 bases, with 11 bases lying between them. The CDR3 length is 14 residues. In germline, CDR1 is MNHEY, CDR2 SVGAGI. As DNA, the CDR3 is TGTGCCAGCAGTTTTAGCATCCCTTACAATGAGCAGTTCTTC. It translates to CASSFSIPYNEQFF.

The chain couples TRBV4-2 to TRBJ2-7, with a possible D match to TRBD1 (5 bases). Germline-derived CDR1 and CDR2 are LGHNA and YNFKEQ. V was trimmed by 1 base and J by 2 bases, leaving 12 bases between them. The CDR3 totals 15 residues. CDR3 amino acids: CASSQARQGAYEQYF. The CDR3 region has the DNA TGTGCCAGCAGCCAAGCCCGGCAGGGCGCCTACGAGCAGTACTTC.

V gene TRBV6-5 combines with J gene TRBJ2-7; D not certain. This CDR3 has 15 residues. Germline V CDR1 and CDR2: MNHEY, SVGAGI. With 0 bases removed from V and 0 bases from J, the gap between germline ends came to 9 bases. Written as DNA, the CDR3 is TGTGCCAGCAGTTACTCGAGCATCAGCTCCTACGAGCAGTACTTC. Protein product: CASSYSSISSYEQYF.